The 32 T cell receptor beta chains below were found in one sample sequenced in a study of T cells expressing NK-cell markers. TCRdb re-called the 5' RACE reads; one entry per CDR3 protein, DNA not given. This sample's clone table lists roughly 160,000 distinct CDR3 sequences. The sequencing input was blood T cells: a sorted CD56 or NKG2C T cell subset, CD4+ or CD8+ T cells, or bulk PBMC T cells (not recorded which). These receptors were collected from a woman aged 18 to 69 in good health.

The V gene is TRBV20-1, the J gene TRBJ1-4. Germline V gene data show CDR1 as DFQATT and CDR2 as SNEGSKA (reference sequence). This CDR3 is 16 amino acids long. The CDR3 protein is CSANPWESATNEKLFF.

CDR3 protein: CASSFRGLAGVFSSYNEQFF. This chain links TRBV12-3 or TRBV12-4 with TRBJ2-1; TCRdb's assignment of TRBD2 cannot be checked, as there is no DNA. CDR3 length: 20 residues.

This sequence joins TRBV12-3 or TRBV12-4 and TRBJ1-4. This CDR3 comprises 15 residues. The CDR3 region is CASSNTEVEAEKLFF.

The V and J genes are TRBV29-1 and TRBJ2-7; the D gene TCRdb calls, TRBD1, cannot be checked with no DNA. The CDR3 totals 15 residues. CDR1 and CDR2 from the germline V gene are SQVTM and ANQGSEA. CDR3 sequence reads: CSVSTGIINSYEQYF.

The chain carries TRBV7-9 and TRBJ2-7. The germline gives CDR1 SEHNR, CDR2 FQNEAQ (reference sequence). The CDR3 covers 14 residues. CDR3 protein: CASSFSDRGYEQYF.

V usage is TRBV2 and J usage is TRBJ1-5; absent DNA, TCRdb's TRBD1 call cannot be checked. Germline V gene lookup returns CDR1 SNHLY and CDR2 FYNNEI. This CDR3 is 14 amino acids long. CDR3 region: CASAREGRDQPQHF.

CDR3 protein: CASSLGLNNSPLHF. The chain is built from TRBV4-2 and TRBJ1-6. CDR3 size: 14 residues. Germline CDR1 is LGHNA and CDR2 is YNFKEQ.

V is TRBV28 and J is TRBJ2-1; the D call of TRBD2 rests on TCRdb alone, since no DNA is present to check it. This CDR3 has 17 residues. Germline-derived CDR1 and CDR2 are MDHEN and SYDVKM. CDR3: CASREPGGIRSYNEQFF.

The chain employs TRBV5-1 and TRBJ2-1; TCRdb lists TRBD2, though no DNA is available to test this call. Germline V gene sequence: CDR1 SGHRS, CDR2 YFSETQ. The CDR3 covers 14 residues. The CDR3: CASRTSGRDDEQFF.

The genes are TRBV12-3 or TRBV12-4 and TRBJ1-4; with no DNA, the TCRdb D assignment of TRBD1 cannot be verified. The CDR3 has 14 residues. The CDR3 sequence is CASSWGPRGEKLFF.

The chain is built from TRBV20-1 and TRBJ2-7; TCRdb reports TRBD2, a call that lacks DNA to check it against. This CDR3 is built from 13 residues. The germline CDR1 and CDR2 sequences are DFQATT and SNEGSKA (reference sequence). The chain's CDR3 is CSEKRESSYEQYF.

The chain couples TRBV5-5 to TRBJ2-7; TCRdb lists TRBD1, though no DNA is available to test this call. In germline, CDR1 is SGHKS, CDR2 YYEKEE (reference sequence). The CDR3 contains 13 residues. The CDR3 reads CASRSPDRGEQYF.

V is TRBV14 and J is TRBJ1-1. CDR3 length equals 11 residues. The germline V gene encodes CDR1 SGHDN and CDR2 FVKESK. The CDR3 loop is CASSQEYEAFF.

The chain has TRBV20-1 and TRBJ1-4; the D call of TRBD1 rests on TCRdb alone, since no DNA is present to check it. Germline V gene data show CDR1 as DFQATT and CDR2 as SNEGSKA (reference sequence). CDR3 length: 14 amino acids. CDR3 sequence reads: CSAPRDPQGGKLFF.

This CDR3 is CASSSRDRSGYEQYF. The genes are TRBV12-3 or TRBV12-4 and TRBJ2-7; the D call from TCRdb, TRBD1, cannot be confirmed without DNA. This CDR3 has 15 amino acids.

The rearrangement links TRBV20-1 to TRBJ2-7. Germline V gene sequence: CDR1 DFQATT, CDR2 SNEGSKA (reference sequence). This CDR3 spans 13 amino acids. The CDR3 here is CSARYRTADEQYF.

V is TRBV6-1 and J is TRBJ2-1; as DNA is missing, the TRBD2 call by TCRdb cannot be tested. Looked up from germline, CDR1 is MNHNS and CDR2 is SASEGT. CDR3 size: 11 residues. CDR3 sequence: CASTRELEQFF.

The chain employs TRBV7-3 and TRBJ2-2; the TCRdb D gene call, TRBD1, has no DNA to confirm it. The germline V gene has CDR1 SGHTA and CDR2 FQGTGA. The CDR3 sequence is 14 residues long. The CDR3 sequence: CASSRTGDGGELFF.

The rearrangement joins TRBV4-1 to TRBJ1-5. This CDR3 spans 13 amino acids. Per germline, CDR1 MGHRA and CDR2 YSYEKL. Here the CDR3 reads CASSQEGLEPQHF.

The chain combines TRBV4-1 with TRBJ1-1; TCRdb gives TRBD1 as the D gene, but with no DNA this cannot be confirmed. The CDR3 is 16 residues long. The germline CDR1 and CDR2 sequences are MGHRA and YSYEKL. CDR3 region: CASSRPGQKKNTEAFF.

CDR3 region: CASSPLPGTANLNTEAFF. The chain has TRBV6-1 and TRBJ1-1; absent DNA, TCRdb's TRBD1 call cannot be checked. Germline CDR1 is MNHNS and CDR2 is SASEGT. The CDR3 runs to 18 residues.

The rearrangement joins TRBV2 to TRBJ2-7; absent DNA, TCRdb's TRBD1 call cannot be checked. Per germline, CDR1 SNHLY and CDR2 FYNNEI. This CDR3 is 12 amino acids long. CDR3 loop: CASSGDNYEQYF.

The J gene is TRBJ1-4, the V gene TRBV5-1; the TRBD1 assignment by TCRdb is unverifiable without DNA. From germline, CDR1 is SGHRS and CDR2 YFSETQ. There are 14 residues in the CDR3. CDR3: CASRGQGASEKLFF.

The CDR3 reads CSAKTGKYEQYF. The chain recombines TRBV20-1 with TRBJ2-7; with no DNA, the TCRdb D assignment of TRBD1 cannot be verified. The CDR3 loop spans 12 amino acids. From germline, CDR1 is DFQATT and CDR2 SNEGSKA (reference sequence).

This rearrangement joins TRBV12-3 or TRBV12-4 to TRBJ2-1; TCRdb returns TRBD2, unconfirmable since there is no DNA. The CDR3 consists of 16 residues. CDR3 protein: CASSLAGAVTYNEQFF.

This chain links TRBV11-1 with TRBJ2-1. Germline V gives CDR1 SGHAT, CDR2 FQDESV (reference sequence). This CDR3 contains 15 residues. CDR3 sequence reads: CASSLGQGYYNEQFF.

The chain recombines TRBV6-5 with TRBJ2-5; TCRdb's D call of TRBD2 is untestable without DNA. This CDR3 comprises 15 residues. CDR1 is MNHEY and CDR2 is SVGAGI in the germline V gene. The CDR3 here is CASSYGVAAQETQYF.

The chain carries TRBV6-1 and TRBJ2-3; TCRdb's D gene call, TRBD2, goes unchecked for lack of DNA. There are 15 residues in the CDR3. The germline gives CDR1 MNHNS, CDR2 SASEGT. The CDR3 protein is CASRARAGTTDTQYF.

This chain's CDR3 is CASSPSGGLEETQYF. The genes are TRBV9 and TRBJ2-5; lacking DNA, the TRBD1 call made by TCRdb goes unchecked. The CDR3 totals 15 residues. The germline CDR1 and CDR2 sequences are SGDLS and YYNGEE.

The rearrangement links TRBV6-5 to TRBJ1-2; as DNA is missing, the TRBD1 call by TCRdb cannot be tested. Germline V gene data show CDR1 as MNHEY and CDR2 as SVGAGI. The CDR3 length is 17 residues. This CDR3 is CASTPFRAAGPAWGYTF.

The chain carries TRBV20-1 and TRBJ2-7; the TCRdb D gene call, TRBD1, has no DNA to confirm it. This CDR3 has 15 residues. Germline lookup yields CDR1 DFQATT and CDR2 SNEGSKA (reference sequence). The CDR3 loop reads CSAEARGGGRYEQYF.

This sequence joins TRBV27 and TRBJ2-1; TCRdb proposes TRBD1, but this gene call is untestable without DNA. The CDR3 runs 12 residues. Germline-derived CDR1 and CDR2 are MNHEY and SMNVEV (reference sequence). The CDR3 protein is CASTWVPDEQFF.